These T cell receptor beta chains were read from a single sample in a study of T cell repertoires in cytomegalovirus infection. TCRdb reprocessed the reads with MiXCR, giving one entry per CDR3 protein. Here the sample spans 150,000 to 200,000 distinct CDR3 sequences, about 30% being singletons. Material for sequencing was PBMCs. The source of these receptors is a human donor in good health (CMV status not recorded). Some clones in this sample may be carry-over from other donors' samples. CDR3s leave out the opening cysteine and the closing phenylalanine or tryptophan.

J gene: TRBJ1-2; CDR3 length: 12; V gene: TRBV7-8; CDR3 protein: ASSLEVLTEGYT
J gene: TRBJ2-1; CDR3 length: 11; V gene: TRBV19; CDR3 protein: ASSIGLNDEQF
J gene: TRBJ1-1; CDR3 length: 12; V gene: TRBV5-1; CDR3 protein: ASSLGEIVTEAF
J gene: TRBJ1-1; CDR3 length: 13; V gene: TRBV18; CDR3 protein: ASSPLNNNHREAF
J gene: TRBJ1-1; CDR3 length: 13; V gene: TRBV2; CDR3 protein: ASSGGGVADTEAF
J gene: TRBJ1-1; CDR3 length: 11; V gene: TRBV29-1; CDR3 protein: SVESMVNTEAF
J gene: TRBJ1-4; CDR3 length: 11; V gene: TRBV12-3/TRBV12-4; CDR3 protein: ASSLWVNEKLF
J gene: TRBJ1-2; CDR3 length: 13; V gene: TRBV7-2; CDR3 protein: ASSLLTGGAYGYT
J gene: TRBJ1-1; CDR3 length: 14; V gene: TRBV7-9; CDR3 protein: ASSLVSGTPDAEAF
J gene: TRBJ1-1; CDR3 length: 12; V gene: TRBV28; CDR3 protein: AAQEGGMNTEAF
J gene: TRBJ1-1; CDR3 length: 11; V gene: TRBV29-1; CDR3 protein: SGGEGGYAEAF
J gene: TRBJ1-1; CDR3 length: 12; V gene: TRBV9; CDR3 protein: ASSPEGEGTEAF
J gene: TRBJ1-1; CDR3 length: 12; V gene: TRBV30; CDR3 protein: AWKSLRGNTEAF
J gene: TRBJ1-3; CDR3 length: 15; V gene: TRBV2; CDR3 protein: ASSSLGRDKTGNTIY
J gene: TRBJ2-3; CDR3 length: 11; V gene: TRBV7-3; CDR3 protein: ATSATGSDTQY
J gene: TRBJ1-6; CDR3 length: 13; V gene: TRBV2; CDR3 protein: ASSEERARNSPLH
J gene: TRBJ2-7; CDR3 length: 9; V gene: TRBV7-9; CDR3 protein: ASSPSREQY
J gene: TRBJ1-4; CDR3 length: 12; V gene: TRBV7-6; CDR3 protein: ASSPNRPNEKLF
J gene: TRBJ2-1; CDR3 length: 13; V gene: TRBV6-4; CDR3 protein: ASSPNWDRKNEQF
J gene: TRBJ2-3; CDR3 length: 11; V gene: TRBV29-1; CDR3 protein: SALWSHTDTQY
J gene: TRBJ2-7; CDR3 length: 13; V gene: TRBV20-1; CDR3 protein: SATSGGQSSYEQY
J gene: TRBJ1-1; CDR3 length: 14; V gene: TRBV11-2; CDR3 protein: ASSLDNLGGLAEAF
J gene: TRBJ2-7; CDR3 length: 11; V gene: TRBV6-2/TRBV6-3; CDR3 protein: ASSLGSTYEQY
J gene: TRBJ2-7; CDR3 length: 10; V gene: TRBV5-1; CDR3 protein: ASSLDWYEQY